This T cell receptor beta chain was observed in a study of patients and donors after allogeneic stem cell transplantation. CDR1 and CDR2 from the germline V gene are LGHNA and YSLEER. With 0 bases removed from V and 1 base from J, the gap between germline ends came to 9 bases. The CDR3 covers 15 residues. TCRdb re-derived calls from the RT-PCR reads in MiXCR, one entry per CDR3 protein. The sample gives about a million distinct CDR3 sequences, more than 15% of which show up once; 5.5% to 6.5% is in the top ten. The receptor's source is a human donor who was either an allogeneic HSCT recipient or a stem cell or donor lymphocyte infusion donor (not recorded which). It is not recorded whose cells these are; they may come from a transplant donor. The rearrangement links TRBV4-3 to TRBJ1-1; D is unclear. Sample: blood, either unsorted or a sorted T cell fraction (not recorded which). This CDR3 is CASSQEGTENTEAFF. CDR3 in DNA: TGCGCCAGCAGCCAAGAAGGTACGGAGAACACTGAAGCTTTCTTT.